These 14 T cell receptor beta chains share one sample of origin, sequenced in a study of cytomegalovirus exposure and HLA in healthy donors. With 60 Vbeta and 13 Jbeta primers, the PCR was carried out. Repertoires were generated with immunoSEQ multiplex PCR, while TCRdb's copy carries only in-frame clones and drops some. The data hold around 210,000 clones, with around 75% observed a single time. Material: PBMCs. All receptors come from a male donor in good health and CMV-seropositive.

The chain combines TRBV5-4 with TRBJ1-2; possibly TRBD1 for D (6 bases). V was pared by 4 bases and J by 4 bases, with 14 bases between. Germline V gives CDR1 SGHNT, CDR2 YYREEE (reference sequence). The CDR3 has 14 amino acids. CDR3 loop: CASSAQQGTYGYTF. The CDR3 coding sequence is TGTGCCAGCAGCGCTCAACAGGGTACCTATGGCTACACCTTC.

The rearrangement uses TRBV7-7 and TRBJ1-5; D unresolved. The V end lost 5 bases, the J end lost 5 bases, and 13 bases lay between the germline ends. The CDR3 runs to 14 residues. CDR1 and CDR2 (germline): SSHAT, FNYEAQ (reference sequence). DNA for the CDR3: TGTGCCAGCAGCCCGATGGACGGGGATCAGCCCCAGCATTTT. Amino acid sequence: CASSPMDGDQPQHF.

The chain employs TRBV7-9 and TRBJ1-5, with 7 bases that match TRBD1. V dropped 5 bases and J dropped 5; count of bases not matched to a gene: 6. The CDR3 consists of 14 residues. From germline, CDR1 is SEHNR and CDR2 FQNEAQ (reference sequence). The DNA for the CDR3 is TGTGCCAGCAGCAAGGGACAGATCTATCAGCCCCAGCATTTT. Amino acids: CASSKGQIYQPQHF.

The rearrangement links TRBV27 to TRBJ1-4; TRBD1 matches at 9 bases. This CDR3 has 15 residues. Germline CDR1 MNHEY, CDR2 SMNVEV (reference sequence). Trimming took 0 bases from V and 8 from J; bases not matched to a gene: 4. The CDR3 loop is CASSLSGTGWEKLFF. The CDR3, as DNA: TGTGCCAGCAGTTTATCAGGGACAGGGTGGGAAAAACTGTTTTTT.

The chain uses TRBV28 and TRBJ2-1, with D uncertain. Germline loops: CDR1 MDHEN, CDR2 SYDVKM. The V and J ends lost 5 bases and 9 bases respectively, with 8 bases between them. The CDR3 consists of 11 residues. The CDR3 loop is CASSPAAEQFF. The DNA for the CDR3 is TGTGCCAGCAGTCCGGCGGCTGAGCAGTTCTTC.

V and J are TRBV27 and TRBJ1-6, with TRBD1 matching 8 bases. V shed 1 base and J 5 bases; nucleotides not matched to a gene: 4. Germline CDR1 and CDR2: MNHEY and SMNVEV (reference sequence). The CDR3 covers 16 residues. As DNA, the CDR3 is TGTGCCAGCAGTTTATGGGGACAGGTGGATAATTCACCCCTCCACTTT. This sequence encodes CASSLWGQVDNSPLHF.

This chain connects TRBV20-1 to TRBJ2-5; the D is unclear. The CDR3 loop spans 11 amino acids. CDR1 DFQATT and CDR2 SNEGSKA come from the germline V gene (reference sequence). V lost 2 bases, J lost 5 bases, and 6 bases lay in between. The CDR3 spells CSARNEETQYF. The CDR3 DNA reads as TGCAGTGCTAGAAATGAGGAGACCCAGTACTTC.

This sequence joins TRBV7-8 and TRBJ2-7; 7 nucleotides match TRBD1. J lost 4 bases, V lost 8 bases, and 11 bases had no gene match. Germline CDR1 and CDR2: SGHVS and FQNEAQ. This CDR3 contains 14 residues. The CDR3 DNA reads TGTGCCAGCCGGTGGGCAGGGGGTTCGTACGAGCAGTACTTC. As protein: CASRWAGGSYEQYF.

This chain joins TRBV7-2 and TRBJ1-3, with D unclear. Trimming cost V 5 bases and J 0 bases, with 17 bases left between them. The CDR3 covers 17 residues. CDR1 is SGHTA and CDR2 is FQGNSA in the germline V gene. Here the CDR3 DNA reads TGTGCCAGCAGCCCGCTTAACCCACGGAGCTCTGGAAACACCATATATTTT. Amino acid sequence: CASSPLNPRSSGNTIYF. Drawing the rest from reference TRBV7-2 and TRBJ1-3, the complete variable domain is GAGVSQSPSNKVTEKGKDVELRCDPISGHTALYWYRQSLGQGLEFLIYFQGNSAPDKSGLPSDRFSAERTGGSVSTLTIQRTQQEDSAVYLCASSPLNPRSSGNTIYFGEGSWLTVV.

The genes are TRBV7-2 and TRBJ1-3, with D uncertain. V dropped 2 bases and J dropped 0 bases, with 8 bases sitting between them. CDR3 length: 15 amino acids. Germline loops: CDR1 SGHTA, CDR2 FQGNSA. CDR3 sequence (DNA): TGTGCCAGCAGCTTATTTCTAGGCTCTGGAAACACCATATATTTT. Its protein is CASSLFLGSGNTIYF. The full variable domain, rest sourced from reference TRBV7-2 and TRBJ1-3, is GAGVSQSPSNKVTEKGKDVELRCDPISGHTALYWYRQSLGQGLEFLIYFQGNSAPDKSGLPSDRFSAERTGGSVSTLTIQRTQQEDSAVYLCASSLFLGSGNTIYFGEGSWLTVV.

This chain links TRBV7-7 with TRBJ2-2; D perhaps matches TRBD2 (6 bases). The CDR3 has 18 residues. Trimming took off 4 bases at V and 3 bases at J, with 21 bases between the two ends. Germline assignment: CDR1 SSHAT and CDR2 FNYEAQ (reference sequence). The CDR3 region has the DNA TGTGCCAGCAGCTCGTTAGGGGACTGGGACGCCGACACCGGGGAGCTGTTTTTT. Its protein is CASSSLGDWDADTGELFF.

This rearrangement joins TRBV25-1 to TRBJ1-1; D unclear. CDR3 length equals 16 residues. Trimming stripped 3 bases from V and 0 bases from J, with 14 bases between. Germline V CDR1 and CDR2: MGHDK, SYGVNS. The CDR3 DNA reads TGTGCCAGCAGTGACCACTCCCTAACAGTGAACACTGAAGCTTTCTTT. Its protein is CASSDHSLTVNTEAFF.

The genes are TRBV2 and TRBJ1-6, with 7 nucleotides matching TRBD1. This CDR3 has 14 residues. Trimming removed 6 bases from V and 9 bases from J; junction bases left unmatched: 8. CDR1 and CDR2 from the germline V gene are SNHLY and FYNNEI. The CDR3 sequence is CASRPRQGFSPLHF. The CDR3 DNA reads TGTGCCAGCAGGCCGAGACAGGGTTTTTCACCCCTCCACTTT.

The chain joins TRBV5-1 to TRBJ1-2; D remains unclear. Deletions cut 1 base from V and 3 bases from J, with 16 bases between. CDR1 SGHRS and CDR2 YFSETQ come from the germline V gene. The CDR3 runs to 16 residues. This CDR3 is CASSLSSTAEDYGYTF. CDR3 nucleotide sequence: TGCGCCAGCAGCTTGTCAAGTACAGCTGAAGACTATGGCTACACCTTC.